This T cell receptor (beta chain) came from a study of metastatic and nonmetastatic thyroid tumors. Study details: Comparison of repertoires was carried out across blood and tumor or nodule tissue from malignant and benign thyroid patients.

The authors' processing: Construction of a distant-metastasis classifier for papillary thyroid cancer relied on CDR3 differences across clinicopathological groups. TCRdb reprocessed the PCR reads using MiXCR. The V and J calls and clone size are TCRdb's, not the authors'. The table has 25,000 to 35,000 clones, 15% to 20% seen once. Study results and caveats: Reported TCR beta diversity, measured in blood and tumor, was significantly higher for malignant thyroid tumors than for benign nodules.

Not a single patient had been given any form of treatment at any point before undergoing thyroid surgery. The length of the CDR3 is 16 residues. Germline V gene sequence: CDR1 SNHLY, CDR2 FYNNEI. V dropped 3 bases and J dropped 4; count of bases not matched to a gene: 4. This clone showed up many times. Its cognate antigen is unknown. What was sequenced was blood. The sequence came from a female donor with papillary thyroid cancer or a benign thyroid nodule (not recorded which). Some clones in this sample may be carry-over from other donors' samples. The rearrangement uses TRBV2 and TRBJ2-1; 12 nucleotides match TRBD2. The CDR3 DNA follows: TGTGCCAGCAGTGAGTGGACTAGCGGGAATTACAATGAGCAGTTCTTC. Its protein product is CASSEWTSGNYNEQFF.